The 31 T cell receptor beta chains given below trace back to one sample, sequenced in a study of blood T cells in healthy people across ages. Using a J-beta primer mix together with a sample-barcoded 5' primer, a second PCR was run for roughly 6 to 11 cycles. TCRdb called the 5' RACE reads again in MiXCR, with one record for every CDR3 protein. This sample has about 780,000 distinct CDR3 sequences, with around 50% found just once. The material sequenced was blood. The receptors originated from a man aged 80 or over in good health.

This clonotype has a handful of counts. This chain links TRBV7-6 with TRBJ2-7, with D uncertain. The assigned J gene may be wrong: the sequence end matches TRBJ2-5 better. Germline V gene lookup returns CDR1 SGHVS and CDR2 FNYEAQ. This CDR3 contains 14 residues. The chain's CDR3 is CASSLAFGRETQYF. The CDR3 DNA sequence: TGTGCCAGCAGCTTAGCGTTTGGCCGAGAGACCCAGTACTTC.

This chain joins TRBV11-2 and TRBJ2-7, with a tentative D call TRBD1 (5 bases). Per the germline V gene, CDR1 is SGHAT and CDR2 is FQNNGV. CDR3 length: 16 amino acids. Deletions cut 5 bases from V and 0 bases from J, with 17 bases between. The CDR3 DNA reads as TGTGCCAGCAGCCCCATAGGACGACAGAGCTCCTACGAGCAGTACTTC. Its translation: CASSPIGRQSSYEQYF. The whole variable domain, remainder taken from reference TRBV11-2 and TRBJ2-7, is EAGVAQSPRYKIIEKRQSVAFWCNPISGHATLYWYQQILGQGPKLLIQFQNNGVVDDSQLPKDRFSAERLKGVDSTLKIQPAKLEDSAVYLCASSPIGRQSSYEQYFGPGTRLTVT.

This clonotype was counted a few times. CDR3 in amino acids: CASSPGGGRGETQYF. CDR3 DNA sequence: TGTGCCAGCAGTCCAGGTGGGGGGAGAGGAGAGACCCAGTACTTC. The chain couples TRBV6-5 to TRBJ2-7; weak D call: TRBD2 (6 bases). The DNA matches TRBJ2-5 better at its end, which makes the J call doubtful. The CDR3 contains 15 residues. Germline lookup yields CDR1 MNHEY and CDR2 SVGAGI.

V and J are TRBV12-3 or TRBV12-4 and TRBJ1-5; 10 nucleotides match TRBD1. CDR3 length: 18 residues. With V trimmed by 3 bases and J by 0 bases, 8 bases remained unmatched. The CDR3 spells CASSFIGQGDYSNQPQHF. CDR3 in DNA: TGTGCCAGCAGTTTCATCGGACAGGGGGATTATAGCAATCAGCCCCAGCATTTT.

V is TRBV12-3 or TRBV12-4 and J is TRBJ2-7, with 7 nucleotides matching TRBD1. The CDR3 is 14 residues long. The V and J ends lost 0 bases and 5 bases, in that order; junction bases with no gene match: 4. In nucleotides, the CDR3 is TGTGCCAGCAGTTTAGCGACAGGGAGCCACGAGCAGTACTTC. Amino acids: CASSLATGSHEQYF.

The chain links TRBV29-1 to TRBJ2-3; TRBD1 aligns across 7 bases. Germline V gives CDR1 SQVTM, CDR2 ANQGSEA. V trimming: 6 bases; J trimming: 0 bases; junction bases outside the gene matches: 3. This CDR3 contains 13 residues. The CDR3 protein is CSVLGQSTDTQYF. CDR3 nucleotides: TGCAGCGTGCTGGGACAGAGCACAGATACGCAGTATTTT.

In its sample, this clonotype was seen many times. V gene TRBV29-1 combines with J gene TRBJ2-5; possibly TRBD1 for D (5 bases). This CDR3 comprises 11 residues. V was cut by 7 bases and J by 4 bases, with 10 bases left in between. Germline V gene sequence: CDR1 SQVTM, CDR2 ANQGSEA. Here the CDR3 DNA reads TGCAGCGCAGGGATTCGAGAGACCCAGTACTTC. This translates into CSAGIRETQYF.

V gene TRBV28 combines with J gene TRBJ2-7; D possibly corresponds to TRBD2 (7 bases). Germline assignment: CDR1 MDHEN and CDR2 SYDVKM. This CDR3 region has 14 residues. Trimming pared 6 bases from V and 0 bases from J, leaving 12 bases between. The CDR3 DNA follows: TGTGCCAGCAGGGGGGGGCAGAGCTCCTACGAGCAGTACTTC. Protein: CASRGGQSSYEQYF.

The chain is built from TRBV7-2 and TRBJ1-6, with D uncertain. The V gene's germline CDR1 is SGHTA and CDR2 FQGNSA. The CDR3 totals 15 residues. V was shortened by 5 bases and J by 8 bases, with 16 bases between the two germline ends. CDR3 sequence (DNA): TGTGCCAGCAGCCCGGAGATTAGGGAGGATTCACCCCTCCACTTT. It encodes CASSPEIREDSPLHF.

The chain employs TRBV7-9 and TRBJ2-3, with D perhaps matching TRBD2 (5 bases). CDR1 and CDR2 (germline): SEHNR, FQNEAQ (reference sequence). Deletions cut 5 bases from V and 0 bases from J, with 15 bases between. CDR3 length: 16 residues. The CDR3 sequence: CASSPTLGPSTDTQYF. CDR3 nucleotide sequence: TGTGCCAGCAGCCCAACACTAGGACCCAGCACAGATACGCAGTATTTT.

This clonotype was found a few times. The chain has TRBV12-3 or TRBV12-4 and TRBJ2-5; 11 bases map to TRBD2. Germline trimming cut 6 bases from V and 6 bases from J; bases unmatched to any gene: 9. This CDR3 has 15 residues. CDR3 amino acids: CASRLAGAEEKTQYF. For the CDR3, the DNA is TGTGCCAGCAGACTAGCGGGAGCAGAGGAGAAGACCCAGTACTTC.

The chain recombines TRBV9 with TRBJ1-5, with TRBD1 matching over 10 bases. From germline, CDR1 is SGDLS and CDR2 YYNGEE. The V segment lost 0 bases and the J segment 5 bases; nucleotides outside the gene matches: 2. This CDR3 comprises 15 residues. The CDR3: CASSVGQGAYQPQHF. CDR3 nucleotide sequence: TGTGCCAGCAGCGTAGGACAGGGGGCATATCAGCCCCAGCATTTT.

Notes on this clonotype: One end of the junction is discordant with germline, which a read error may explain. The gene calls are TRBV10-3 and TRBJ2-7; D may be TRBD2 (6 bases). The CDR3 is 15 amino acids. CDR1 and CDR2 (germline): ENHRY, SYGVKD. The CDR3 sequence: CAISDSGELGYKQYF. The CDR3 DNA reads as TGTGCCATCAGTGATTCGGGAGAGCTAGGCTACAAGCAGTACTTC.

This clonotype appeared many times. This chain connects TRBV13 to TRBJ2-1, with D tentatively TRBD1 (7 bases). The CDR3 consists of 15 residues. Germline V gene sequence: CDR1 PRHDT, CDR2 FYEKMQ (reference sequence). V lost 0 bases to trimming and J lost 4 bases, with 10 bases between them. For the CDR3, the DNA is TGTGCCAGCAGCTTAGGACAGGGGACTTACAATGAGCAGTTCTTC. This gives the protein CASSLGQGTYNEQFF.

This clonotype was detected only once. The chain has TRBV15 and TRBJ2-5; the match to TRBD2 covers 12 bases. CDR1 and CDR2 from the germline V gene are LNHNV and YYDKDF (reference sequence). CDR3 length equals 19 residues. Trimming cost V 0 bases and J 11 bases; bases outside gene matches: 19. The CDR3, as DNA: TGTGCCACCAGCAGAGATAGGCTAGCGGGAGGGCTCCTCTACAATGAGCAGTACTTC. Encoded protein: CATSRDRLAGGLLYNEQYF.

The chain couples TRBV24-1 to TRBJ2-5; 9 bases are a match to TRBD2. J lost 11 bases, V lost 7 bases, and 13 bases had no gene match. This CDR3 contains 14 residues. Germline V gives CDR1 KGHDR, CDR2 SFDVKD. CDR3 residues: CATRGTSRSNEQYF. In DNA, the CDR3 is TGTGCCACCAGGGGGACTAGCCGCTCCAATGAGCAGTACTTC.

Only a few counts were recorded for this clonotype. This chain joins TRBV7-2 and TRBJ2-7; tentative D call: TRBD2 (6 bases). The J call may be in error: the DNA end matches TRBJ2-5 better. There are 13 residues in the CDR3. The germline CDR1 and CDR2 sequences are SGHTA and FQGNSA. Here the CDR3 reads CASSPEGPETQYF. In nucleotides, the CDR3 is TGTGCCAGCAGCCCGGAGGGCCCGGAGACCCAGTACTTC.

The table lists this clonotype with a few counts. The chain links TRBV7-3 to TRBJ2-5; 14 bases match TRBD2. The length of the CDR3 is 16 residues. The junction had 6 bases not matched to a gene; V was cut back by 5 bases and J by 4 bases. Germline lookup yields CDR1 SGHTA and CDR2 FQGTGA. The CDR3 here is CASSRGLAGGVETQYF. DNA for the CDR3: TGTGCCAGCAGCCGCGGACTAGCGGGAGGAGTAGAGACCCAGTACTTC.

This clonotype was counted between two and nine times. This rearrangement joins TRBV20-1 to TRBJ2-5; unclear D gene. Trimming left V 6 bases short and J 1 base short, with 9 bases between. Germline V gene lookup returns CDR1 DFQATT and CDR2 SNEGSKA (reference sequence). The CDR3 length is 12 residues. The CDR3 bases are TGCAGTGCGGTGGGAACCCAAGAGACCCAGTACTTC. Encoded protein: CSAVGTQETQYF.

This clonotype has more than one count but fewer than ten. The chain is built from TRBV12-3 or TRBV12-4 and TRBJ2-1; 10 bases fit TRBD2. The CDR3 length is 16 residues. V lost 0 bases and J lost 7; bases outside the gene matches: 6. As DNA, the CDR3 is TGTGCCAGCAGTTTAGCCAAACTAGCGGGAAGGAATGAGCAGTTCTTC. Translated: CASSLAKLAGRNEQFF.

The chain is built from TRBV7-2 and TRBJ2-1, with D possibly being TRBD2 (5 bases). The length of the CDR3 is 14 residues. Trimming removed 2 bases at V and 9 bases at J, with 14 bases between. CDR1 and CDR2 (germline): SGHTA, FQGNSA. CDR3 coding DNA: TGTGCCAGCAGCTTACGGCGGGTACCTTCTGAGCAGTTCTTC. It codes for CASSLRRVPSEQFF.

The CDR3 coding sequence is TGCAGTGCCCTCACCCGACTGAATAGCAATCAGCCCCAGCATTTT. This sequence encodes CSALTRLNSNQPQHF. The chain employs TRBV20-1 and TRBJ1-5; unclear D gene. This CDR3 comprises 15 residues. CDR1 and CDR2 (germline): DFQATT, SNEGSKA (reference sequence). Between the trimmed V and J ends, which lost 6 bases and 0 bases, there was a span of 15 bases.

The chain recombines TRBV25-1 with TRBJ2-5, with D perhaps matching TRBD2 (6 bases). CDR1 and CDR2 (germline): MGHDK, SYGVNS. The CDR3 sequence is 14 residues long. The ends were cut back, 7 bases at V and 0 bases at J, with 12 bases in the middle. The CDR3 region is CASTPAGHQETQYF. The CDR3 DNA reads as TGTGCCAGCACACCTGCGGGGCACCAAGAGACCCAGTACTTC.

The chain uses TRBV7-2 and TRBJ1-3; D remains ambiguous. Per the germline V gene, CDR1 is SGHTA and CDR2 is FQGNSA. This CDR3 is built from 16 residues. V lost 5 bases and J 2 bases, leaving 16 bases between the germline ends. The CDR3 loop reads CASSPLPGRTGNTIYF. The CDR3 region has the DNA TGTGCCAGCAGCCCCCTACCAGGAAGAACTGGAAACACCATATATTTT.

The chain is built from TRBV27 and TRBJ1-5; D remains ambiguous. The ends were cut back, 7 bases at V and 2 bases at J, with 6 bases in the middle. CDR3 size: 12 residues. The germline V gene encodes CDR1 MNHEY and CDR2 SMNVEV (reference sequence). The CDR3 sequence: CASNTGNQPQHF. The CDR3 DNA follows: TGTGCCAGCAATACAGGCAATCAGCCCCAGCATTTT.

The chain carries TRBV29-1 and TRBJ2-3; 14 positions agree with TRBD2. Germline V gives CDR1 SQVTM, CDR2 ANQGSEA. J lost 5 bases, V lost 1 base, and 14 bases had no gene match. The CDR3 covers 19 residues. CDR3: CSVEAMTSGRAMIGDTQYF. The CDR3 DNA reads TGCAGCGTTGAAGCTATGACTAGCGGGAGGGCTATGATTGGAGATACGCAGTATTTT.

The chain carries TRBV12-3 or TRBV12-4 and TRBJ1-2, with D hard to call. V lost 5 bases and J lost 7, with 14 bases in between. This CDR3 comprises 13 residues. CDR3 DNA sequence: TGTGCCAGCAGTATAGGCGGTTCGGGTGGCTACACCTTC. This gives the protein CASSIGGSGGYTF.

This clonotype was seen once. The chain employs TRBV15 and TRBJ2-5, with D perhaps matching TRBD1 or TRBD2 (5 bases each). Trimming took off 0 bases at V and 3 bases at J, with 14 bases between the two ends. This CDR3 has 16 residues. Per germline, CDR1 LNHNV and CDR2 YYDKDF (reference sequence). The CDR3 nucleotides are TGTGCCACCAGCAGAGATATGGGGGTGGGTGAAGAGACCCAGTACTTC. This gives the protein CATSRDMGVGEETQYF.

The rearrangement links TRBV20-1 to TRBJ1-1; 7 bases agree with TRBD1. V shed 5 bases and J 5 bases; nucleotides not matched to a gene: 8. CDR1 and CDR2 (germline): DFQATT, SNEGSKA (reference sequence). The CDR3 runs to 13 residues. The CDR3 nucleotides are TGCAGTGCTCACCGACAGGGAGCGACTGAAGCTTTCTTT. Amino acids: CSAHRQGATEAFF.

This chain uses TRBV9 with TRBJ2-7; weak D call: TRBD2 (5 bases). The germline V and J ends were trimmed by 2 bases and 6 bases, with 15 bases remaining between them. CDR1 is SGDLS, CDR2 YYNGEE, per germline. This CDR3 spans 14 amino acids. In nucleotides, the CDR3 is TGTGCCAGCAGCGTGGCCGGACTTGTGGGCGAGCAGTACTTC. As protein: CASSVAGLVGEQYF.

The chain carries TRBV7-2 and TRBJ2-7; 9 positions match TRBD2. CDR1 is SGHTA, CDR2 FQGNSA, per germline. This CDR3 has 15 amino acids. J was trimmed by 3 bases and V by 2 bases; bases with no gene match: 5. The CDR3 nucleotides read TGTGCCAGCAGCTTAATGGGGACTAGCATCTACGAGCAGTACTTC. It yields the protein CASSLMGTSIYEQYF. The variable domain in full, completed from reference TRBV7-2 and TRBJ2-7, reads GAGVSQSPSNKVTEKGKDVELRCDPISGHTALYWYRQSLGQGLEFLIYFQGNSAPDKSGLPSDRFSAERTGGSVSTLTIQRTQQEDSAVYLCASSLMGTSIYEQYFGPGTRLTVT.